The source of this T cell receptor (beta chain) is a study of monozygotic twins with inflammatory bowel disease. Study results and caveats: Immunosuppressive treatment differences may have increased patient repertoire variability. Especially where disease activity was present, IBD patients had fewer clonotypes in common with others than healthy twins did. Inverse Simpson values showed less TCRbeta diversity in IBD patients than in their healthy co-twins.

A note on this clonotype: Its antigen is undetermined.

The unique tags termed UMIs, each holding a 6-nucleotide sample barcode, were added by means of template switching. TCRdb reprocessed the 5' RACE reads; each CDR3 protein has one entry and no DNA is given. The data include over 150,000 distinct CDR3 sequences; the top ten clones carry 2% to 3%. The CDR3 is made up of 18 amino acids. Germline CDR1 is MDHEN and CDR2 is SYDVKM. This receptor was identified in a human donor with ulcerative colitis or Crohn's disease, or a healthy co-twin of an affected twin (not recorded which). The sequenced sample consisted of blood. The chain employs TRBV28 and TRBJ2-3; the D call of TRBD2 rests on TCRdb alone, since no DNA is present to check it. CDR3 in amino acids: CASSLTPQREPYTDTQYF. Based on the CDR3 plus reference TRBV28 and TRBJ2-3, the full variable domain is DVKVTQSSRYLVKRTGEKVFLECVQDMDHENMFWYRQDPGLGLRLIYFSYDVKMKEKGDIPEGYSVSREKKERFSLILESASTNQTSMYLCASSLTPQREPYTDTQYFGPGTRLTVL.